The clone carrying this TCR beta chain appeared a few times. CDR1 is SGHVS, CDR2 FNYEAQ, per germline. This CDR3 spans 14 amino acids. J gave up 4 bases and V 7 bases, and 6 bases lay outside the gene matches. This specimen belongs to a study of neurological immune-mediated disorders. Time point indicated: longitudinal time-point 2. It was by 5'RACE with 10-nucleotide random UMIs that the cDNA was made. TCRdb used MiXCR to reprocess the 5' RACE reads, holding one entry per CDR3 protein. The table lists about 66,000 distinct CDR3 sequences, less than 10% of them singletons. The TCR originated in a man younger than 45 in good health. This chain uses TRBV7-6 with TRBJ2-2; 7 bases are a match to TRBD2. Sequenced input: PBMCs. The CDR3 DNA is TGTGCCAGCAAGAAGGAGCGGGGCACCGGGGAGCTGTTTTTT. Amino acid sequence: CASKKERGTGELFF. The variable domain in full, completed from reference TRBV7-6 and TRBJ2-2, reads GAGVSQSPRYKVTKRGQDVALRCDPISGHVSLYWYRQALGQGPEFLTYFNYEAQQDKSGLPNDRFSAERPEGSISTLTIQRTEQRDSAMYRCASKKERGTGELFFGEGSRLTVL.